Following are 29 T cell receptor beta chains from one sample sequenced in a study of CD8 T cells in Susac syndrome. Reverse transcription of roughly 0.5 to 1 ug RNA was carried out with random hexamers. In TCRdb, the immunoSEQ multiplex PCR reads were re-called with MiXCR into one record per CDR3 protein. The sample records about 150,000 distinct CDR3 sequences, roughly 94% being singletons. The sample taken for sequencing was CD8+ T cells from PBMCs. The receptor source for this set is a human donor with multiple sclerosis.

V gene TRBV15 combines with J gene TRBJ1-5, with unresolved D. This CDR3 comprises 15 residues. Germline V gene lookup returns CDR1 LNHNV and CDR2 YYDKDF (reference sequence). Trimming left V 0 bases short and J 0 bases short, with 6 bases between. CDR3 loop: CATSRERVSNQPQHF. CDR3 nucleotide sequence: TGTGCCACCAGCAGAGAAAGGGTTAGCAATCAGCCCCAGCATTTT. Full variable domain (rest looked up from reference TRBV15 and TRBJ1-5): DAMVIQNPRYQVTQFGKPVTLSCSQTLNHNVMYWYQQKSSQAPKLLFHYYDKDFNNEADTPDNFQSRRPNTSFCFLDIRSPGLGDTAMYLCATSRERVSNQPQHFGDGTRLSIL.

J is TRBJ1-1 and V is TRBV15; D is ambiguous. This CDR3 is 11 amino acids long. Trimming left V 1 base short and J 5 bases short, with 2 bases between. Germline V gene data show CDR1 as LNHNV and CDR2 as YYDKDF (reference sequence). CDR3 nucleotides: TGTGCCACCAGCAGAGGAACTGAAGCTTTCTTT. Protein: CATSRGTEAFF.

The J gene is TRBJ1-2, the V gene TRBV12-3 or TRBV12-4; D is undetermined. This CDR3 comprises 12 residues. Trimming left V 3 bases short and J 5 bases short, with 7 bases between. DNA of the CDR3: TGTGCCAGCAGTTTTGGAAGGTATGGCTACACCTTC. As protein: CASSFGRYGYTF.

The V call is TRBV4-1, the J call TRBJ1-1, with no clear D. CDR1 and CDR2 (germline): MGHRA, YSYEKL. Trimming took 1 base from V and 1 from J, leaving 7 bases between them. The CDR3 has 14 amino acids. CDR3 coding DNA: TGCGCCAGCAGCCAAGTGGGGAAGAACACTGAAGCTTTCTTT. Protein product: CASSQVGKNTEAFF.

V is TRBV28 and J is TRBJ2-7, with D possibly matching TRBD2 (6 bases). CDR1 is MDHEN and CDR2 is SYDVKM in the germline V gene. V shed 3 bases and J shed 6 bases, with 18 bases lying between them. The CDR3 runs 15 residues. CDR3 sequence (DNA): TGTGCCAGCAGTTTTACGAATTCGGGGGACGGCGAGCAGTACTTC. Amino acids: CASSFTNSGDGEQYF. Filled out from reference TRBV28 and TRBJ2-7, the complete variable domain reads DVKVTQSSRYLVKRTGEKVFLECVQDMDHENMFWYRQDPGLGLRLIYFSYDVKMKEKGDIPEGYSVSREKKERFSLILESASTNQTSMYLCASSFTNSGDGEQYFGPGTRLTVT.

This sequence joins TRBV23-1 and TRBJ2-7, with TRBD1 matching over 8 bases. TRBV23-1 is assigned to the ORF class and has an uncertain function. The CDR3 sequence is 16 residues long. The V segment lost 4 bases and the J segment 2 bases; nucleotides outside the gene matches: 10. CDR3 amino acids: CASSPRWTGLAYEQYF. The CDR3 DNA sequence: TGCGCCAGCAGTCCACGCTGGACAGGGTTAGCCTACGAGCAGTACTTC.

The chain employs TRBV29-1 and TRBJ1-2, with D possibly TRBD1 on 5 matching bases. Germline assignment: CDR1 SQVTM and CDR2 ANQGSEA. Deletions cut 1 base from V and 3 bases from J, with 18 bases between. CDR3 length equals 16 residues. In DNA, the CDR3 is TGCAGCGTTGAAGGATCGTTCGGGACGGACCACTATGGCTACACCTTC. It is translated as CSVEGSFGTDHYGYTF.

This chain links TRBV7-9 with TRBJ2-7; possible D gene TRBD2, 5 bases. Trimming took 6 bases from V and 1 from J, leaving 10 bases between them. This CDR3 comprises 13 residues. Germline V gene sequence: CDR1 SEHNR, CDR2 FQNEAQ (reference sequence). The CDR3: CASSPPGSYEQYF. The CDR3, as DNA: TGTGCCAGCAGTCCCCCGGGGTCCTACGAGCAGTACTTC.

The rearrangement joins TRBV9 to TRBJ2-7; D remains unclear. V dropped 0 bases and J dropped 4 bases, with 11 bases sitting between them. This CDR3 has 14 residues. Germline V CDR1 and CDR2: SGDLS, YYNGEE. CDR3 in amino acids: CASSVAASQYEQYF. Here the CDR3 DNA reads TGTGCCAGCAGCGTAGCGGCATCCCAATACGAGCAGTACTTC. The full variable domain, completed using reference TRBV9 and TRBJ2-7, is DSGVTQTPKHLITATGQRVTLRCSPRSGDLSVYWYQQSLDQGLQFLIQYYNGEERAKGNILERFSAQQFPDLHSELNLSSLELGDSALYFCASSVAASQYEQYFGPGTRLTVT.

The CDR3 is CAWSGGDNQPQHF. CDR3 in DNA: TGTGCCTGGAGCGGGGGAGACAATCAGCCCCAGCATTTT. The chain is built from TRBV30 and TRBJ1-5; the D gene is possibly TRBD1 (5 bases). CDR1 and CDR2 (germline): GTSNPN, SVGIG (reference sequence). The CDR3 has 13 amino acids. V was trimmed by 3 bases and J by 3 bases, leaving 9 bases between them.

The genes are TRBV7-9 and TRBJ2-5; D is possibly TRBD1 or TRBD2 (5 bases each). The germline V and J ends were trimmed by 0 bases and 0 bases, with 5 bases remaining between them. Germline CDR1 and CDR2: SEHNR and FQNEAQ (reference sequence). CDR3 length: 14 residues. The CDR3 region is CASSLAGHQETQYF. The CDR3 nucleotides read TGTGCCAGCAGCTTAGCGGGACACCAAGAGACCCAGTACTTC.

The chain employs TRBV27 and TRBJ2-1; D is unclear. Germline loops: CDR1 MNHEY, CDR2 SMNVEV (reference sequence). Trimming took off 7 bases at V and 7 bases at J, with 8 bases between the two ends. The CDR3 contains 11 residues. The CDR3 region is CASTLFNEQFF. CDR3 in DNA: TGTGCCAGCACCCTTTTTAATGAGCAGTTCTTC.

The V gene is TRBV15, the J gene TRBJ2-5; 14 bases map to TRBD2. The junction had 14 bases not matched to a gene; V was cut back by 1 base and J by 4 bases. CDR3 size: 20 residues. Germline loops: CDR1 LNHNV, CDR2 YYDKDF (reference sequence). The CDR3 loop reads CATSRGIDLGTSGGRETQYF. The CDR3, as DNA: TGTGCCACCAGCAGAGGCATCGACCTCGGGACTAGCGGGGGACGAGAGACCCAGTACTTC. Together with reference TRBV15 and TRBJ2-5, the CDR3 gives the full variable domain: DAMVIQNPRYQVTQFGKPVTLSCSQTLNHNVMYWYQQKSSQAPKLLFHYYDKDFNNEADTPDNFQSRRPNTSFCFLDIRSPGLGDTAMYLCATSRGIDLGTSGGRETQYFGPGTRLLVL.

The rearrangement links TRBV11-2 to TRBJ1-1, with D possibly being TRBD1 (5 bases). V dropped 5 bases and J dropped 1 base, with 11 bases sitting between them. Germline V CDR1 and CDR2: SGHAT, FQNNGV. CDR3 length: 14 residues. The CDR3 sequence is CASSVIDRNTEAFF. CDR3 nucleotide sequence: TGTGCCAGCAGCGTAATTGACAGGAACACTGAAGCTTTCTTT. Drawing the rest from reference TRBV11-2 and TRBJ1-1, the complete variable domain is EAGVAQSPRYKIIEKRQSVAFWCNPISGHATLYWYQQILGQGPKLLIQFQNNGVVDDSQLPKDRFSAERLKGVDSTLKIQPAKLEDSAVYLCASSVIDRNTEAFFGQGTRLTVV.

The V call is TRBV10-3, the J call TRBJ1-2; D may be TRBD1 (5 bases). V was pared by 6 bases and J by 4 bases, with 6 bases between. The CDR3 extends over 11 amino acids. Germline V lookup: CDR1 ENHRY, CDR2 SYGVKD. The chain's CDR3 is CAIRGTYGYTF. The CDR3 DNA is TGTGCCATCAGGGGGACCTATGGCTACACCTTC.

The rearrangement uses TRBV5-4 and TRBJ1-2; 7 positions match TRBD1. The CDR3 runs 16 residues. V lost 4 bases, J lost 5 bases, and 14 bases stayed unmatched. Germline values: CDR1 SGHNT, CDR2 YYREEE (reference sequence). In nucleotides, the CDR3 is TGTGCCAGCAGCGGTTCGACAGGGACGGTTTGGTATGGCTACACCTTC. It is translated as CASSGSTGTVWYGYTF.

The rearrangement joins TRBV27 to TRBJ2-1, with D hard to call. Germline-derived CDR1 and CDR2 are MNHEY and SMNVEV (reference sequence). V was pared by 0 bases and J by 7 bases, with 7 bases between. The CDR3 loop spans 13 amino acids. CDR3 bases: TGTGCCAGCAGTTTATCTAGGGATAATGAGCAGTTCTTC. Protein: CASSLSRDNEQFF.

The count of this clonotype is one. V and J are TRBV6-6 and TRBJ2-7, with TRBD2 matching over 13 bases. CDR1 is MNHNY and CDR2 is SVGAGI in the germline V gene (reference sequence). The CDR3 extends over 14 amino acids. V lost 8 bases, J lost 2 bases, and 3 bases stayed unmatched. The chain's CDR3 is CASRGTSGTYEQYF. The CDR3 nucleotides read TGTGCCAGCCGCGGGACTAGCGGGACCTACGAGCAGTACTTC.

The chain recombines TRBV7-9 with TRBJ2-7; D is uncertain. Trimming shortened V by 3 bases and J by 8 bases, and 8 bases separated the two germline ends. The CDR3 has 11 amino acids. In germline, CDR1 is SEHNR, CDR2 FQNEAQ (reference sequence). CDR3 sequence reads: CASSFGTKQYF. CDR3 nucleotide sequence: TGTGCCAGCAGCTTCGGAACAAAGCAGTACTTC.

V and J are TRBV2 and TRBJ2-3; TRBD2 is a possible D gene (6 bases). CDR3 length: 15 residues. From germline, CDR1 is SNHLY and CDR2 FYNNEI. V was cut by 3 bases and J by 0 bases, with 10 bases left in between. CDR3 protein: CASSDGGTSTDTQYF. The CDR3 region has the DNA TGTGCCAGCAGTGATGGGGGGACTAGCACAGATACGCAGTATTTT.

This chain connects TRBV13 to TRBJ1-2; D possibly corresponds to TRBD1 (5 bases). The V end lost 4 bases, the J end lost 7 bases, and 10 bases lay between the germline ends. Germline V gene data show CDR1 as PRHDT and CDR2 as FYEKMQ (reference sequence). This CDR3 region has 12 residues. The CDR3 reads CASSSRGRGYTF. CDR3 DNA sequence: TGTGCCAGCAGCTCCCGGGGACGTGGCTACACCTTC.

The genes are TRBV5-1 and TRBJ1-1; D is unclear. Deletions cut 4 bases from V and 5 bases from J, with 12 bases between. This CDR3 comprises 13 residues. CDR1 and CDR2 (germline): SGHRS, YFSETQ. The CDR3 DNA reads as TGCGCCAGCAGCGTTAAACAGAGTACTGAAGCTTTCTTT. Its protein product is CASSVKQSTEAFF.

In its sample, this clonotype was seen once. The chain is built from TRBV11-1 and TRBJ2-3; D may correspond to TRBD1 or TRBD2 (5 bases each). CDR3 length: 15 amino acids. V lost 3 bases and J lost 2, with 12 bases in between. Germline assignment: CDR1 SGHAT and CDR2 FQDESV (reference sequence). DNA for the CDR3: TGTGCCAGCAGCTTGAACGGGGCCACCACAGATACGCAGTATTTT. Amino acids: CASSLNGATTDTQYF.

The chain joins TRBV7-9 to TRBJ1-1, with 9 positions matching TRBD1. The CDR3 is made up of 17 amino acids. V gave up 5 bases and J gave up 0 bases; unmatched junction bases: 10. The V gene's germline CDR1 is SEHNR and CDR2 FQNEAQ (reference sequence). In nucleotides, the CDR3 is TGTGCCAGCAGCCCCATGGACAGGGGAGACTTGAACACTGAAGCTTTCTTT. Its translation: CASSPMDRGDLNTEAFF.

This clonotype has just one count. The chain employs TRBV7-9 and TRBJ1-2; D is possibly TRBD1 (6 bases). This CDR3 region has 16 residues. Trimming shortened V by 5 bases and J by 6 bases, and 22 bases separated the two germline ends. CDR1 is SEHNR and CDR2 is FQNEAQ in the germline V gene (reference sequence). The CDR3 protein is CASSPPRAGRGHGYTF. The DNA for the CDR3 is TGTGCCAGCAGCCCTCCCCGCGCCGGCAGGGGCCATGGCTACACCTTC.

V is TRBV20-1 and J is TRBJ2-7, with 9 bases aligning to TRBD2. This CDR3 comprises 16 residues. Per the germline V gene, CDR1 is DFQATT and CDR2 is SNEGSKA (reference sequence). V gave up 3 bases and J gave up 0 bases; unmatched junction bases: 9. This chain's CDR3 is CSARSTSGRSSYEQYF. DNA for the CDR3: TGCAGTGCTAGGTCAACTAGCGGGCGGAGCTCCTACGAGCAGTACTTC.

This clonotype has a single count. The chain couples TRBV7-9 to TRBJ1-6; the match to TRBD1 covers 7 bases. In germline, CDR1 is SEHNR, CDR2 FQNEAQ (reference sequence). This CDR3 has 16 amino acids. The junction had 10 bases not matched to a gene; V was cut back by 5 bases and J by 6 bases. The CDR3 DNA follows: TGTGCCAGCAGCAAAGCCTCAGGGGGACGTAATTCACCCCTCCACTTT. Translation: CASSKASGGRNSPLHF.

For the CDR3, the DNA is TGTGCCAGCAACTCCCGTAACGGGGAGCTGTTTTTT. Its protein product is CASNSRNGELFF. The chain has TRBV9 and TRBJ2-2; no clear D gene. This CDR3 has 12 residues. The ends were cut back, 6 bases at V and 7 bases at J, with 10 bases in the middle. From germline, CDR1 is SGDLS and CDR2 YYNGEE.

This clonotype appeared a few times. The chain couples TRBV4-1 to TRBJ1-4; 7 bases are shared with TRBD1. Looked up from germline, CDR1 is MGHRA and CDR2 is YSYEKL. V lost 1 base and J lost 2; bases outside the gene matches: 7. The CDR3 sequence is 17 residues long. CDR3 sequence reads: CASSQGPGTVTNEKLFF. CDR3 DNA sequence: TGCGCCAGCAGCCAAGGGCCGGGGACAGTCACTAATGAAAAACTGTTTTTT.